This passage covers 20 T cell receptor beta chains from one sample sequenced in a study of technical replicates of blood from a few donors. Clones were sequenced by immunoSEQ multiplex PCR, and TCRdb holds only the in-frame ones, with some missing. Of about 94,000 clones in the sample, about 96% were seen once. The sequencing input was T cells isolated from PBMCs. The receptors come from a human donor in good health.

The chain joins TRBV5-1 to TRBJ2-5; 10 bases match TRBD1. This CDR3 is 15 amino acids long. V lost 0 bases and J lost 4; bases outside the gene matches: 3. The V gene's germline CDR1 is SGHRS and CDR2 YFSETQ. CDR3 nucleotide sequence: TGCGCCAGCAGCTTGGGGGACAGGGGAGGAGAGACCCAGTACTTC. Protein sequence: CASSLGDRGGETQYF.

This chain links TRBV27 with TRBJ2-2, with 8 bases aligning to TRBD2. Per germline, CDR1 MNHEY and CDR2 SMNVEV (reference sequence). Trimming cost V 2 bases and J 5 bases; bases outside gene matches: 4. This CDR3 spans 15 amino acids. This CDR3 is CASSLRREDTGELFF. The CDR3 DNA is TGTGCCAGCAGTTTACGGCGGGAGGATACCGGGGAGCTGTTTTTT.

The V gene is TRBV5-1, the J gene TRBJ2-1; D gene ambiguous. The V end was cut by 1 base, the J end by 10 bases, with 6 bases between. This CDR3 region has 11 residues. Per germline, CDR1 SGHRS and CDR2 YFSETQ. The CDR3 reads CASSLIEEQFF. The CDR3 nucleotides are TGCGCCAGCAGCTTGATCGAGGAGCAGTTCTTC.

V is TRBV10-2 and J is TRBJ1-2; 8 nucleotides match TRBD1. The V and J ends lost 7 bases and 4 bases, in that order; junction bases with no gene match: 8. The CDR3 covers 14 residues. CDR1 is WSHSY, CDR2 SAAADI, per germline. The CDR3 sequence: CASNPGGAGYGYTF. For the CDR3, the DNA is TGCGCCAGCAATCCAGGGGGCGCCGGCTATGGCTACACCTTC.

This clone came up once. This chain uses TRBV5-8 with TRBJ1-1, with 8 bases aligning to TRBD1. The CDR3 runs 13 residues. The germline CDR1 and CDR2 sequences are SGHTS and YDEGEE. With V trimmed by 2 bases and J by 8 bases, 5 bases remained unmatched. CDR3 coding DNA: TGTGCCAGCAGCTTTACGTACAGGGGGGAAGCTTTCTTT. It encodes CASSFTYRGEAFF.

The CDR3 nucleotides read TGTGCCAGCAGCTTTGGGACTAGCGGTCAAACCGGGGAGCTGTTTTTT. Residues: CASSFGTSGQTGELFF. The chain combines TRBV7-9 with TRBJ2-2; 11 nucleotides align to TRBD2. Losses at the gene ends were 3 bases for V and 5 bases for J; bases not matched to a gene: 5. Per germline, CDR1 SEHNR and CDR2 FQNEAQ (reference sequence). This CDR3 has 16 amino acids.

V gene TRBV11-3 combines with J gene TRBJ2-2; D remains ambiguous. The ends were cut back, 5 bases at V and 7 bases at J, with 14 bases in the middle. This CDR3 comprises 14 residues. The germline V gene has CDR1 SGHNT and CDR2 YENEEA. CDR3 loop: CASSPMRLNGELFF. CDR3 nucleotides: TGTGCCAGCAGCCCGATGAGACTTAACGGGGAGCTGTTTTTT.

The V gene is TRBV4-1, the J gene TRBJ2-2; D is uncertain. This CDR3 contains 15 residues. CDR1 is MGHRA and CDR2 is YSYEKL in the germline V gene. V gave up 2 bases and J gave up 4 bases, with 11 bases separating them. CDR3 bases: TGCGCCAGCAGCCAACTCGTGGAGAGCACCGGGGAGCTGTTTTTT. Translated: CASSQLVESTGELFF.

This clone has a single count. The chain links TRBV5-5 to TRBJ1-4; unclear D gene. Trimming cost V 0 bases and J 8 bases, with 14 bases left between them. There are 15 residues in the CDR3. Per the germline V gene, CDR1 is SGHKS and CDR2 is YYEKEE (reference sequence). CDR3 region: CASSLDWAGKEKLFF. CDR3 DNA sequence: TGTGCCAGCAGCTTGGACTGGGCGGGGAAAGAAAAACTGTTTTTT.

This clone was observed a single time. The chain has TRBV19 and TRBJ1-5; a possible D gene is TRBD1 (5 bases). Germline V gene data show CDR1 as LNHDA and CDR2 as SQIVND (reference sequence). The V end was cut by 5 bases, the J end by 2 bases, with 13 bases between. The CDR3 extends over 15 amino acids. This CDR3 is CASSLWGPGNQPQHF. CDR3 sequence (DNA): TGTGCCAGTAGTCTCTGGGGCCCCGGCAATCAGCCCCAGCATTTT.

This chain uses TRBV28 with TRBJ2-3, with 8 bases identical to TRBD1. Germline V gene sequence: CDR1 MDHEN, CDR2 SYDVKM. The CDR3 consists of 14 residues. The junction had 9 bases not matched to a gene; V was cut back by 7 bases and J by 6 bases. CDR3 nucleotide sequence: TGTGCCAGCAAGACAGGGGTAGAGGACGATACGCAGTATTTT. Protein product: CASKTGVEDDTQYF.

CDR3 nucleotide sequence: TGTGCCAGCACCTCTTCGACAGGCACCCTTAACACAGATACGCAGTATTTT. Its protein product is CASTSSTGTLNTDTQYF. The chain is built from TRBV27 and TRBJ2-3; tentative D call: TRBD1 (6 bases). The germline V gene encodes CDR1 MNHEY and CDR2 SMNVEV (reference sequence). The length of the CDR3 is 17 residues. The germline V and J ends were trimmed by 7 bases and 2 bases, with 22 bases remaining between them.

The CDR3 nucleotides are TGTGCCAGCAGCTTAGAGGGGGGGGCCCTTAATGAAAAACTGTTTTTT. Its translation: CASSLEGGALNEKLFF. The genes are TRBV7-6 and TRBJ1-4; possible D gene TRBD1, 6 bases. V lost 1 base to trimming and J lost 4 bases, with 13 bases between them. Germline-derived CDR1 and CDR2 are SGHVS and FNYEAQ. This CDR3 has 16 amino acids.

The chain is built from TRBV2 and TRBJ2-3; TRBD2 matches at 8 bases. The CDR3 has 13 residues. J lost 4 bases, V lost 7 bases, and 4 bases had no gene match. Per the germline V gene, CDR1 is SNHLY and CDR2 is FYNNEI. CDR3 loop: CASTGLVADTQYF. In DNA form, the CDR3 reads TGTGCCAGCACGGGACTAGTGGCAGATACGCAGTATTTT.

This clone was recorded once. This chain uses TRBV5-5 with TRBJ2-1, with 8 positions matching TRBD2. The CDR3 extends over 16 amino acids. The germline gives CDR1 SGHKS, CDR2 YYEKEE (reference sequence). Trimming removed 1 base from V and 7 bases from J; junction bases left unmatched: 10. CDR3 amino acids: CASSLSLAAQENEQFF. As DNA, the CDR3 is TGTGCCAGCAGCTTGTCACTAGCGGCCCAAGAGAATGAGCAGTTCTTC.

The CDR3 DNA is TGTGCCAGCTCACGCATCCGGGACACTGAAGCTTTCTTT. Translation: CASSRIRDTEAFF. The chain combines TRBV18 with TRBJ1-1, with D hard to call. This CDR3 region has 13 residues. Trimming cost V 4 bases and J 3 bases, with 9 bases left between them. CDR1 and CDR2 (germline): KGHSH, LQKENI.

V is TRBV19 and J is TRBJ1-6; 7 nucleotides align to TRBD1. Germline V CDR1 and CDR2: LNHDA, SQIVND (reference sequence). This CDR3 has 16 residues. V trimming: 3 bases; J trimming: 10 bases; junction bases outside the gene matches: 12. The CDR3 DNA reads as TGTGCCAGTAGTATCCGATCGACAGGGCAACAATCACCCCTCCACTTT. Protein sequence: CASSIRSTGQQSPLHF.

The chain joins TRBV19 to TRBJ1-2, with TRBD1 as a possible D gene (5 bases). There are 15 residues in the CDR3. V lost 5 bases and J lost 9, with 22 bases in between. Germline-derived CDR1 and CDR2 are LNHDA and SQIVND (reference sequence). The CDR3 loop reads CASSAWGWQGSSYTF. Written as DNA, the CDR3 is TGTGCCAGTAGTGCATGGGGATGGCAGGGATCAAGCTACACCTTC.

The chain uses TRBV19 and TRBJ2-1; tentative D call: TRBD2 (6 bases). CDR1 is LNHDA, CDR2 SQIVND, per germline (reference sequence). Trimming removed 5 bases at V and 7 bases at J, with 12 bases between. The CDR3 spans 13 residues. In DNA form, the CDR3 reads TGTGCCAGTAGTTTAGGACTAAGTAATGAGCAGTTCTTC. Residues: CASSLGLSNEQFF.

The genes are TRBV9 and TRBJ2-3; a possible D gene is TRBD1 (6 bases). V was shortened by 3 bases and J by 3 bases, with 20 bases between the two germline ends. The germline CDR1 and CDR2 sequences are SGDLS and YYNGEE. The CDR3 spans 17 residues. The CDR3 DNA reads TGTGCCAGCAGCGGTATGGGACACCTTATGGCGACAGATACGCAGTATTTT. Translated: CASSGMGHLMATDTQYF.